Included here is one T cell receptor beta chain sequence, with context. The data belong to a study of CD8+ T cells in alopecia areata. Once RNA had been extracted, it was reverse transcribed into cDNA to act as the sequencing template. Sequencing used immunoSEQ multiplex PCR; TCRdb keeps in-frame clones, though not all of them. The table has more than 110,000 clones, 75% to 85% seen once; the top ten hold around 25%. The CDR3 runs to 15 residues. The V gene end was trimmed by 0 bases and the J gene end by 5 bases; junction bases not matched to a gene: 6. The germline V gene has CDR1 LNHNV and CDR2 YYDKDF (reference sequence). The treatment denotes: oral pan-JAK inhibitor, 5-10 mg twice daily. Cell sorting was applied to PBMCs, and CD4+ and CD8+ T cells were collected.

The sequencing used CD8+ T cells sorted from blood, collected at week 4, from a patient treated with tofacitinib. The receptor was derived from a human donor with alopecia areata. The V and J genes are TRBV15 and TRBJ2-5, with 7 bases lining up with TRBD1. CDR3 in amino acids: CATSREDRAGETQYF. Here the CDR3 DNA reads TGTGCCACCAGCAGAGAAGACAGGGCCGGCGAGACCCAGTACTTC.